The rows below give T cell receptor beta chains drawn from one sample of a study of blood T cells in healthy people across ages. TCRdb analysed the 5' RACE reads with MiXCR anew, one entry per CDR3 protein. The sample contains about 800,000 distinct CDR3 sequences, around 25% of which appear only once. These data were likewise used in another study, on T cells of mothers and their children.

The sample comprised blood. These TCRs come from a boy between 10 and 17 years old in good health. Both conserved end residues are part of each CDR3. Fields, in order: clone size, V gene, J gene, D gene, CDR3 length, CDR3 DNA, CDR3 protein. The D gene is left open where the match is weak. Clone size is not always given. Where it is, it says once, few, many or a class for expanded clones.

.,TRBV27,TRBJ1-1,.,14,TGTGCCAGCAGACCAACAGGGATGAACACTGAAGCTTTCTTT,CASRPTGMNTEAFF
.,TRBV7-3,TRBJ2-5,.,13,TGTGCCAGCAGCCCGAACATGTTGGGGACCCAGTACTTC,CASSPNMLGTQYF
few,TRBV3-1,TRBJ1-3,.,19,TGTGCCAGCAGCCAAGGGGGTCTGCGCCACGCCAGCTCTGGAAACACCATATATTTT,CASSQGGLRHASSGNTIYF
.,TRBV7-9,TRBJ2-5,TRBD2,17,TGTGCCAGCAGCTTTTACAGCGGGAGGGCTGGCCAAGAGACCCAGTACTTC,CASSFYSGRAGQETQYF
.,TRBV7-3,TRBJ2-1,.,15,TGTGCCAGCAGCCCGAGGGGCGGGGGCCCCAGTGAGCAGTTCTTC,CASSPRGGGPSEQFF
.,TRBV29-1,TRBJ2-5,.,10,TGCAGCGTTGAACACCTTCGTCGGTTCTTC,CSVEHLRRFF
.,TRBV7-9,TRBJ1-5,.,14,TGTGCCAGCAGCTTAGATCAGGGCTTGCAGCCCCAGCATTTT,CASSLDQGLQPQHF
.,TRBV12-3/TRBV12-4,TRBJ1-4,.,14,TGTGCCAGCACACCCTCACGGGTACGTGAAAAACTGTTTTTT,CASTPSRVREKLFF
.,TRBV12-3/TRBV12-4,TRBJ2-7,.,15,TGTGCCAGCAGTTTAGCGGGGCCGATGTCCTCCGAGCAGTACTTC,CASSLAGPMSSEQYF
.,TRBV20-1,TRBJ2-3,.,13,TGCAGTGGAGAGGGGGGGAGCACAGATACGCAGTATTTT,CSGEGGSTDTQYF
once,TRBV29-1,TRBJ2-3,.,13,TGCAGCGTTGAACCTAGGATTGGAGATACGCAGTATTTT,CSVEPRIGDTQYF
.,TRBV7-3,TRBJ1-1,.,14,TGTGCCAGCAGCTTAATCCCCCGGGACACTGAAGCTTTCTTT,CASSLIPRDTEAFF
few,TRBV10-3,TRBJ1-2,.,12,TGTGCCATCAGTGAGCTGGATTATGGCTACACCTTC,CAISELDYGYTF
few,TRBV6-5,TRBJ2-5,TRBD2,18,TGTGCCGGCAGTTACACGAATAATCCGGGACTAGCGGAAGAGACCCAGTACTTC,CAGSYTNNPGLAEETQYF
few,TRBV5-6,TRBJ1-4,.,13,TGTGCCAGCAGCGGGGAAAGAAATGAAAAACTGTTTTTT,CASSGERNEKLFF
.,TRBV4-3,TRBJ2-3,TRBD2,16,TGCGCCAGCAGCCAAGGGACTAGTACTAGCACAGATACGCAGTATTTT,CASSQGTSTSTDTQYF
few,TRBV28,TRBJ2-5,.,14,TGTGCCACGCGAAGAAGCGCCCTCCAAGAGACCCAGTACTTC,CATRRSALQETQYF
few,TRBV29-1,TRBJ1-2,TRBD1,12,TGCAGCGTTGAAGACAGGGGGCTTGGCTACACCTTC,CSVEDRGLGYTF
.,TRBV7-2,TRBJ2-6,.,14,TGTGCCAGCAGCCCCCAAACCGGGGCCAACGTCCTGACTTTC,CASSPQTGANVLTF
few,TRBV28,TRBJ2-5,TRBD1,17,TGTGCCAGCAGTTCGGTGATCCGGGACAGGAGCCAAGAGACCCAGTACTTC,CASSSVIRDRSQETQYF
.,TRBV29-1,TRBJ2-7,.,13,TGCAGCGTTCTAAAGGGTGGAGGCTACAAGCAGTACTTC,CSVLKGGGYKQYF
few,TRBV3-1,TRBJ2-7,.,18,TGTGCCAGCAGCCACGATTTTAAGGGCCGACAGGACTCCTACGAGCAGTACTTC,CASSHDFKGRQDSYEQYF
.,TRBV20-1,TRBJ2-3,TRBD2,16,TGCAGTGCTAGAGATGCCCCCGGGGGGTCCGCTGGTACGCAGTATTTT,CSARDAPGGSAGTQYF
.,TRBV5-1,TRBJ2-3,TRBD1,16,TGCGCCAGCAGCTTGTGGGGGGACAGGGTGCCAGATACGCAGTATTTT,CASSLWGDRVPDTQYF
.,TRBV5-1,TRBJ1-3,TRBD1,16,TGCGCCAGCAGCATAGGCGCAGGGGGCGGTGGAAACACCATATATTTT,CASSIGAGGGGNTIYF
.,TRBV30,TRBJ2-7,.,13,TGTGCCTGGAGTGCCGGGGAATTGTACGAGCAGTACTTC,CAWSAGELYEQYF
few,TRBV4-2,TRBJ2-1,TRBD2,15,TGTGCCAGCAGCCCTGGACTAGCGGGAGGGGATGAGCAGTTCTTC,CASSPGLAGGDEQFF
.,TRBV5-8,TRBJ2-7,.,14,TGTGCCAGCAGCTTAGTGACACTGAACTACGAGCAGTACTTC,CASSLVTLNYEQYF
.,TRBV9,TRBJ2-2,.,15,TGTGCCAGCACCAAGGGGGGGACCGGCACCGGGGAGCTGTTTTTT,CASTKGGTGTGELFF
.,TRBV15,TRBJ1-1,.,13,TGTGCCACCAGCAGAGAGGGCGGCACTGAAGCTTTCTTT,CATSREGGTEAFF
many,TRBV7-2,TRBJ2-4,.,15,TGTGCCAGCAGCCCCCCCGGGCTGGCCAAAAACATTCAGTACTTC,CASSPPGLAKNIQYF